This T cell receptor (beta chain) was observed in a study of T cells in Graves' hyperthyroidism and ophthalmopathy. Findings and caveats of the study: Ophthalmopathy and stable hyperthyroidism were told apart by a 13 V-J model. Blood also carried most thyroid clonotypes expanded above 0.001.

Graves' hyperthyroidism showing no ophthalmopathy progression within 18 months was considered stable. This clonotype has at least ten counts. Its antigen is unidentified. Looked up from germline, CDR1 is SNHLY and CDR2 is FYNNEI. CDR3 size: 13 residues. V lost 6 bases and J lost 4, with 10 bases in between. Amplified TCR beta CDR3 regions derived from RNA transcripts. When the TCR CDR3 underwent first-round RT-PCR, the HTBI primer set was used. Each CDR3 protein is one row after TCRdb ran MiXCR on the multiplex PCR reads. The table includes fewer than 850,000 distinct CDR3 sequences, roughly 17% detected once.

What was sequenced was blood. The source of this sequence is a man aged 45 to 65 with Graves' hyperthyroidism. The chain combines TRBV2 with TRBJ2-1, with D unresolved. CDR3 protein: CASRRTTYNEQFF. CDR3 nucleotides: TGTGCCAGCAGGAGAACTACATACAATGAGCAGTTCTTC.